A selection of T cell receptor beta chains follows, all from one sample in a study of Ad26.COV2.S vaccination and SARS-CoV-2 variants. Profiled with immunoSEQ multiplex PCR; TCRdb holds only in-frame clones, not every one. The repertoire consists of 300,000 to 400,000 clones, with roughly 91% occurring once and the leading ten covering 3.4%. The sequencing here drew on peripheral blood, taken in a trial of Ad26.COV2.S vaccine versus placebo. The receptors originated from a person aged 18-65 years who received the Ad26.COV2.S COVID-19 vaccine or a placebo. Each CDR3 is given with its conserved first and last residue.

TRBV19	TRBJ1-5	CASSTRSSGQPQHF
TRBV6-5	TRBJ1-5	CASTPSGQGRQPQHF
TRBV3-1/TRBV3-2	TRBJ1-2	CASSQGARTGKGRGTF
TRBV6-5	TRBJ2-3	CASKRDRAGDTQYF
TRBV7-9	TRBJ2-7	CASSYLVTYEQYF
TRBV27	TRBJ1-6	CASSFGTGIRTYNSPLHF
TRBV29-1	TRBJ2-7	CSGQGINYEQYF
TRBV6-6	TRBJ1-1	CASSPPTGVTEAFF
TRBV3-1/TRBV3-2	TRBJ2-7	CASSQVLRDYEQYF
TRBV6-5	TRBJ2-3	CASSPQGARTDTQYF